This T cell receptor (beta chain) was recorded in a study of blood T cell repertoires in COVID-19. Background on the study: Collection of acute and convalescent COVID-19 samples took place in the United States, Italy and Spain. Nucleic acid was either cDNA or gDNA, and it came from T cells, B-cell-depleted T cells, or PBMCs.

In the study's own analysis: From reference gene primer amplification, estimates of nucleated cell counts were derived. Assay: immunoSEQ multiplex PCR; the TCRdb copy retains only in-frame clones and omits some. The DNA gave D and trimming, while V, J and clone size come from that table. The sample includes more than 300,000 clones, roughly 89% of them seen just once. Per germline, CDR1 LGHNA and CDR2 YSLEER. This CDR3 comprises 15 residues. The J segment lost 7 bases and the V segment lost 4 bases, leaving 9 bases of the junction unmatched. The sequenced sample consisted of peripheral blood. This rearrangement joins TRBV4-3 to TRBJ1-4, with 7 bases identical to TRBD1. This receptor was identified in a woman younger than 30 who had recovered from COVID-19. The CDR3, as DNA: TGCGCCAGCAGCCGCCTACAGGGGTTAAGTGAAAAACTGTTTTTT. Translating it yields CASSRLQGLSEKLFF.